One sample yielded the 5 T cell receptor beta chains listed below, sequenced in a study of T-cell memory formation after mild COVID-19. TCRdb re-analysed the 5' RACE reads in MiXCR, keeping a single row per CDR3 protein. In the table there are about 320,000 distinct CDR3 sequences, approximately 14% of which are singletons. The sequenced sample consisted of PBMCs or a T cell subset sorted from them (not recorded which). These TCRs come from a man aged 18 to 30 who had mild COVID-19 (a few samples of this study predate the infection). Cell type and time point are not known.

This clonotype was counted between two and nine times. This rearrangement joins TRBV5-1 to TRBJ1-4; possible D gene TRBD1, 6 bases. Trimming removed 4 bases at V and 8 bases at J, with 12 bases between. Germline V gene lookup returns CDR1 SGHRS and CDR2 YFSETQ. The CDR3 sequence is 13 residues long. DNA of the CDR3: TGCGCCAGCAGCCCTCCTGGGGGCGAAAAACTGTTTTTT. This encodes CASSPPGGEKLFF.

CDR3 protein: CASSLSTRDEQYV. DNA of the CDR3: TGTGCCAGCAGCTTGTCGACCCGTGACGAGCAGTACGTC. The chain couples TRBV5-6 to TRBJ2-7; no firm D call. Germline-derived CDR1 and CDR2 are SGHDT and YYEEEE. There are 13 residues in the CDR3. V was trimmed by 1 base and J by 5 bases, leaving 10 bases between them.

This clonotype has a handful of counts. The J gene is TRBJ2-6, the V gene TRBV9, with 11 nucleotides matching TRBD1. Trimming at V came to 0 bases and at J to 1 base, leaving 3 bases not matched to a gene. Per germline, CDR1 SGDLS and CDR2 YYNGEE. The CDR3 runs 18 residues. The CDR3 DNA is TGTGCCAGCAGCGTAGCCGGGACAGGGGGGTCTGGGGCCAACGTCCTGACTTTC. It encodes CASSVAGTGGSGANVLTF.

The chain is built from TRBV14 and TRBJ2-5, with D possibly TRBD1 on 5 matching bases. The length of the CDR3 is 14 residues. Germline CDR1 reads SGHDN; CDR2 reads FVKESK. Trimming left V 4 bases short and J 5 bases short, with 14 bases between. In DNA form, the CDR3 reads TGTGCCAGCAGCCCGCGAATAGGGGTGGAGACCCAGTACTTC. It codes for CASSPRIGVETQYF.

This clonotype was observed a handful of times. CDR3 region: CASSLDFMGEQFF. CDR3 DNA sequence: TGTGCCAGCAGCTTAGATTTTATGGGTGAGCAGTTCTTC. The chain carries TRBV11-3 and TRBJ2-1; D is unresolved. The germline V gene encodes CDR1 SGHNT and CDR2 YENEEA. CDR3 length equals 13 residues. V was clipped by 0 bases and J by 9 bases, with 9 bases between them.